The subject of this entry is one TCR beta chain. Its specificity is unknown. The data are from a study of blood T cells in healthy people across ages. Study results and limitations: Any conclusive comparison of naive versus antigen-experienced cells was prevented by using unsorted PBMCs.

Combining a sample-barcoded 5' primer with a J-beta primer mix, a second PCR ran for about 6 to 11 cycles. TCRdb recomputed calls from the 5' RACE reads with MiXCR, one row per CDR3 protein. The table includes about 670,000 distinct CDR3 sequences, roughly two fifths detected once. Every donor contributed approximately 10 milliliters of peripheral blood by blood draw. This receptor was taken from a man at least 80 years old in good health. The source material was blood.

The CDR3 sequence is CSALRMRLVDTQYF. In nucleotides, the CDR3 is TGCAGTGCCCTCAGGATGAGGCTAGTAGATACGCAGTATTTT. The rearrangement uses TRBV20-1 and TRBJ2-3, with D hard to call. The V end lost 6 bases, the J end lost 5 bases, and 18 bases lay between the germline ends. The CDR3 length is 14 residues. Germline assignment: CDR1 DFQATT and CDR2 SNEGSKA (reference sequence).